Following are 16 T cell receptor beta chains from one sample sequenced in a study of Ad26.COV2.S vaccination and SARS-CoV-2 variants. Documented treatment: over 15 received Ad26.COV2.S at low or high dose, single or two shots; a few received placebo; per-sample allocation not given. Collection of the samples took place on day 63 after the first injection of vaccine or placebo. Profiled with immunoSEQ multiplex PCR; TCRdb holds only in-frame clones, not every one. The sample gives about 470,000 clones, roughly 91% of which show up once; under 4.5% is in the top ten. The input for sequencing was peripheral blood, taken in a trial of Ad26.COV2.S vaccine versus placebo. The receptors here all came from a person between 18 and 65 years old who received the Ad26.COV2.S COVID-19 vaccine or a placebo.

The chain carries TRBV6-2 or TRBV6-3 and TRBJ2-3; D not resolved. The CDR3 totals 18 residues. The germline CDR1 and CDR2 sequences are MNHEY and SVGEGT. V lost 2 bases to trimming and J lost 0 bases, with 18 bases between them. CDR3 residues: CASSYRTSGFSSTDTQYF. The CDR3 DNA reads TGTGCCAGCAGTTACCGAACCTCGGGCTTTTCTAGCACAGATACGCAGTATTTT.

V and J are TRBV5-1 and TRBJ2-7; 10 bases fit TRBD2. Trimming took 2 bases from V and 2 from J; bases not matched to a gene: 4. There are 15 residues in the CDR3. CDR1 and CDR2 from the germline V gene are SGHRS and YFSETQ. The CDR3 spells CASSFTSGAPYEQYF. CDR3 in DNA: TGCGCCAGCAGCTTTACTAGCGGGGCTCCCTACGAGCAGTACTTC.

The chain has TRBV9 and TRBJ1-2; D is unclear. There are 13 residues in the CDR3. V was cut by 4 bases and J by 6 bases, with 13 bases left in between. CDR1 is SGDLS, CDR2 YYNGEE, per germline. The CDR3 spells CASSPHTQNGYTF. For the CDR3, the DNA is TGTGCCAGCAGCCCCCACACCCAGAATGGCTACACCTTC.

The chain joins TRBV12-3 or TRBV12-4 to TRBJ2-7; D may be TRBD1 (6 bases). With 6 bases removed from V and 5 bases from J, the gap between germline ends came to 14 bases. The CDR3 is 13 residues long. The CDR3 region has the DNA TGTGCCAGCAGCCCCACAGGGAGCCACGAGCAGTACTTC. Residues: CASSPTGSHEQYF.

The chain is built from TRBV5-1 and TRBJ2-7; TRBD2 is a possible D gene (6 bases). Trimming cost V 4 bases and J 0 bases, with 8 bases left between them. This CDR3 contains 13 residues. CDR1 and CDR2 (germline): SGHRS, YFSETQ. The DNA of the CDR3 is TGCGCCAGCAGCAGGCGGGACTCCTACGAGCAGTACTTC. It specifies CASSRRDSYEQYF.

The V and J genes are TRBV5-8 and TRBJ1-6; maybe TRBD1 (6 bases). From germline, CDR1 is SGHTS and CDR2 YDEGEE. The ends were cut back, 0 bases at V and 10 bases at J, with 17 bases in the middle. CDR3 length: 16 amino acids. The CDR3 region is CASSLGQGFSGSPLHF. The CDR3 DNA sequence: TGTGCCAGCAGCTTGGGGCAGGGGTTTTCGGGATCACCCCTCCACTTT. The whole variable domain, remainder taken from reference TRBV5-8 and TRBJ1-6, is EAGVTQSPTHLIKTRGQQATLRCSPISGHTSVYWYQQALGLGLQFLLWYDEGEERNRGNFPPRFSGRQFPNYSSELNVNALELEDSALYLCASSLGQGFSGSPLHFGNGTRLTVT.

The chain recombines TRBV28 with TRBJ1-1; perhaps TRBD1 as D (5 bases). This CDR3 spans 11 amino acids. Germline CDR1 and CDR2: MDHEN and SYDVKM. CDR3 region: CAIAGELGAFF. Written as DNA, the CDR3 is TGTGCGATCGCGGGGGAGCTTGGAGCTTTCTTT.

The sample holds one count of this clone. V and J are TRBV5-4 and TRBJ2-3; 16 bases map to TRBD2. V lost 3 bases, J lost 6 bases, and 7 bases stayed unmatched. The CDR3 has 17 residues. The V gene's germline CDR1 is SGHNT and CDR2 YYREEE (reference sequence). The CDR3 nucleotides read TGTGCCAGCAGCTCCGGGACTAGCGGGAGGGCCATTGATACGCAGTATTTT. Protein product: CASSSGTSGRAIDTQYF. Complete variable domain (other parts from reference TRBV5-4 and TRBJ2-3): ETGVTQSPTHLIKTRGQQVTLRCSSQSGHNTVSWYQQALGQGPQFIFQYYREEENGRGNFPPRFSGLQFPNYSSELNVNALELDDSALYLCASSSGTSGRAIDTQYFGPGTRLTVL.

This rearrangement joins TRBV6-2 or TRBV6-3 to TRBJ2-3; 7 nucleotides agree with TRBD1. V shed 4 bases and J 9 bases; nucleotides not matched to a gene: 4. The CDR3 has 12 amino acids. CDR1 MNHEY and CDR2 SVGEGT come from the germline V gene. This CDR3 reads CASSFRQGTQYF. The CDR3 coding sequence is TGTGCCAGCAGTTTCCGACAGGGCACGCAGTATTTT.

The chain is built from TRBV28 and TRBJ1-5, with a possible D match to TRBD1 (5 bases). V dropped 1 base and J dropped 1 base, with 14 bases sitting between them. Germline V gives CDR1 MDHEN, CDR2 SYDVKM. This CDR3 has 17 amino acids. The CDR3: CASSLSSGRVSNQPQHF. The CDR3 DNA reads TGTGCCAGCAGTTTATCTTCGGGCAGGGTAAGCAATCAGCCCCAGCATTTT.

V and J are TRBV18 and TRBJ2-7; TRBD2 agrees at 7 bases. Losses at the gene ends were 3 bases for V and 0 bases for J; bases not matched to a gene: 2. CDR1 is KGHSH and CDR2 is LQKENI in the germline V gene. CDR3 length: 14 residues. CDR3 loop: CASSPGTTSYEQYF. In nucleotides, the CDR3 is TGTGCCAGCTCACCTGGGACTACCTCCTACGAGCAGTACTTC.

The rearrangement joins TRBV6-2 or TRBV6-3 to TRBJ2-7; D gene unclear. The CDR3 contains 11 residues. V lost 4 bases and J 4 bases, leaving 5 bases between the germline ends. Germline-derived CDR1 and CDR2 are MNHEY and SVGEGT. The CDR3 sequence is CASSSRYEQYF. CDR3 coding DNA: TGTGCCAGCAGTTCCAGGTACGAGCAGTACTTC.

This sequence joins TRBV28 and TRBJ1-5; D remains ambiguous. Germline lookup yields CDR1 MDHEN and CDR2 SYDVKM. This CDR3 has 14 amino acids. V lost 3 bases and J 3 bases, leaving 9 bases between the germline ends. CDR3: CASSFGQNNQPQHF. The DNA for the CDR3 is TGTGCCAGCAGTTTTGGGCAGAACAATCAGCCCCAGCATTTT. Filled out from reference TRBV28 and TRBJ1-5, the complete variable domain reads DVKVTQSSRYLVKRTGEKVFLECVQDMDHENMFWYRQDPGLGLRLIYFSYDVKMKEKGDIPEGYSVSREKKERFSLILESASTNQTSMYLCASSFGQNNQPQHFGDGTRLSIL.

This rearrangement joins TRBV5-1 to TRBJ2-7; 9 positions match TRBD1. The CDR3 has 15 amino acids. Germline CDR1 reads SGHRS; CDR2 reads YFSETQ. V gave up 5 bases and J gave up 0 bases; unmatched junction bases: 6. CDR3 DNA sequence: TGCGCCAGCAGGATAGGGACAGGGAGCTCCTACGAGCAGTACTTC. It translates to CASRIGTGSSYEQYF.

A note on this clone: This same CDR3 is encoded by further DNA sequences in the sample. J is TRBJ1-1 and V is TRBV29-1; possibly TRBD1 for D (5 bases). Germline CDR1 SQVTM, CDR2 ANQGSEA. V lost 7 bases and J lost 5, with 14 bases in between. The CDR3 sequence is 12 residues long. The DNA for the CDR3 is TGCAGCGCTGCGGGGGGGGGTACTGAAGCTTTCTTT. Protein: CSAAGGGTEAFF.

This chain links TRBV11-2 with TRBJ2-2, with 9 bases lining up with TRBD2. Germline V gives CDR1 SGHAT, CDR2 FQNNGV. J gave up 2 bases and V 0 bases, and 4 bases lay outside the gene matches. The CDR3 has 17 residues. The CDR3 DNA is TGTGCCAGCAGCTTAGATCCTAGCGGGGTAAACACCGGGGAGCTGTTTTTT. Protein sequence: CASSLDPSGVNTGELFF.